Listed below are T cell receptor beta chains from one sample, sequenced in a study of blood T cells in healthy people across ages. TCRdb itself ran the 5' RACE reads through MiXCR, one entry per CDR3 protein. The table shows some 1.5 million distinct CDR3 sequences, with 28% occurring only once. Sequencing input: blood. These receptors originate from a young woman in good health. CDR3s include the opening cysteine and the closing phenylalanine or tryptophan. Fields, in order: V gene, clone size, J gene, D gene, CDR3 DNA, CDR3 protein. A D gene is named only where the DNA matches it firmly. Some rows have no size entry. The others give once, few or many, or a class for an expanded clone.

V: TRBV28; size: many; J: TRBJ2-7; D: TRBD2; DNA: TGTGCCAGCTGCGACCAGGGACTAGCGGGGGGGCGATCCATCTACGAGCAGTACTTC; CDR3: CASCDQGLAGGRSIYEQYF
V: TRBV11-2; size: .; J: TRBJ2-1; D: .; DNA: TGTGCCAGCAGCTCCTTTGAACAGGTGATCTACAATGAGCGGTTCTTC; CDR3: CASSSFEQVIYNERFF
V: TRBV20-1; size: .; J: TRBJ1-1; D: TRBD1; DNA: TGCAGTGCTAGAGATCCACAGGGGATGGACACTGAAGCTTTCTTT; CDR3: CSARDPQGMDTEAFF
V: TRBV7-9; size: .; J: TRBJ2-5; D: TRBD1; DNA: TGTGCCAGCGGCCCGCGGGACAGGGGTTATCAAGAGACCCAGTACTTC; CDR3: CASGPRDRGYQETQYF
V: TRBV28; size: .; J: TRBJ2-2; D: .; DNA: TGTGCCAGCAGTTTATTCCCGGGGTTAAACACCGGGGAGCTGTTTTTT; CDR3: CASSLFPGLNTGELFF
V: TRBV25-1; size: few; J: TRBJ2-3; D: .; DNA: TGTGCCAGCAGTTCCCCGGGGGATAGCACAGATACGCAGTATTTT; CDR3: CASSSPGDSTDTQYF
V: TRBV27; size: .; J: TRBJ1-1; D: .; DNA: TGTGCCAACGCCCCGGGGGTGACAACTGAAGCTTTTTTT; CDR3: CANAPGVTTEAFF
V: TRBV5-1; size: .; J: TRBJ2-1; D: TRBD2; DNA: TGCGCCAGCAGCTCCACTGGGACTAGCGGGGGCAATGAGCAGTTCTTC; CDR3: CASSSTGTSGGNEQFF
V: TRBV6-1; size: .; J: TRBJ2-6; D: TRBD2; DNA: TGTGCCAGCAGTCCTAGGGGAGGGTCGGCCGGGGCCAACGTCCTGACTTTC; CDR3: CASSPRGGSAGANVLTF
V: TRBV20-1; size: .; J: TRBJ2-7; D: .; DNA: TGCTGTGCTAGAGATTCATCTAGCACCCTATCCGAGCAGTACTTC; CDR3: CCARDSSSTLSEQYF
V: TRBV2; size: few; J: TRBJ2-7; D: .; DNA: TGTGCCAGCAGTTCTGACGGGGGTGGGTACGAGCAGTACTTC; CDR3: CASSSDGGGYEQYF
V: TRBV4-3; size: many; J: TRBJ1-2; D: .; DNA: TGCGCCAGCAGCCCACAGGAGAAGCATGGCTACACCTTC; CDR3: CASSPQEKHGYTF
V: TRBV5-6; size: few; J: TRBJ2-4; D: TRBD1; DNA: TGTGCCAGCAGCTTTACTGACAGGGGAGCCAAAAACATTCAGTACTTC; CDR3: CASSFTDRGAKNIQYF
V: TRBV5-5; size: few; J: TRBJ2-7; D: TRBD2; DNA: TGTGCCAGCAGCCGGGAGGGCTACGAGCAGTACTTC; CDR3: CASSREGYEQYF
V: TRBV12-3/TRBV12-4; size: few; J: TRBJ1-1; D: .; DNA: TGTGCCAGCAGTTTCCCGCAGGGGAACACTGAAGCTTTCTTT; CDR3: CASSFPQGNTEAFF
V: TRBV20-1; size: many; J: TRBJ2-7; D: .; DNA: TGCAGTGCTAGAGATCTCAATTCGGAAAGAACCTACGAGCAGTACTTC; CDR3: CSARDLNSERTYEQYF
V: TRBV20-1; size: .; J: TRBJ2-3; D: TRBD2; DNA: TGCAGTGCTAGAGGACTAGCGGGAGGCTACACAGATACGCAGTATTTT; CDR3: CSARGLAGGYTDTQYF
V: TRBV20-1; size: .; J: TRBJ1-5; D: .; DNA: TGCAGTGCTAGAGTAAAGGGAATTAGGAGCAATCGGCCCCAGCATTTT; CDR3: CSARVKGIRSNRPQHF
V: TRBV10-2; size: .; J: TRBJ2-6; D: .; DNA: TGCGCCAGCAGGGGTGAGGATTCTGGGGCCAACGTCCTGACTTTC; CDR3: CASRGEDSGANVLTF
V: TRBV12-3/TRBV12-4; size: .; J: TRBJ2-2; D: .; DNA: TGTGCCAGCAGTTTAAGAAGTGGTCTAGGGGGGGAGCTGTTTTTT; CDR3: CASSLRSGLGGELFF
V: TRBV12-3/TRBV12-4; size: few; J: TRBJ2-7; D: .; DNA: TGTGCCAGCAGTACGGACCGATTAACCTACGAGCAGTACTTC; CDR3: CASSTDRLTYEQYF
V: TRBV5-1; size: .; J: TRBJ2-1; D: TRBD2; DNA: TGCGCCAGCAGCGCGACCGGACTAGCGGGTAAACCCTACAATGAGCAGTTCTTC; CDR3: CASSATGLAGKPYNEQFF
V: TRBV9; size: .; J: TRBJ1-1; D: .; DNA: TGTGCCAGCAGCTCCCGGTCGGGGACAAGGAACACTGAAGCTTTCTTT; CDR3: CASSSRSGTRNTEAFF
V: TRBV5-1; size: .; J: TRBJ2-7; D: TRBD1; DNA: TGCGCCAGCAGCCCTGGACAGGGGGCTCTCCCCGAGCAGTACTTC; CDR3: CASSPGQGALPEQYF
V: TRBV11-2; size: .; J: TRBJ2-1; D: TRBD2; DNA: TGTGCCAGCAGGACTCGCACGGGACTAGCGGGAGACGAGCAGTTCTTC; CDR3: CASRTRTGLAGDEQFF
V: TRBV10-3; size: many; J: TRBJ2-7; D: TRBD2; DNA: TGTGCCACCACCCCTAGCGGGGGGCTATACGAGCAGTACTTC; CDR3: CATTPSGGLYEQYF
V: TRBV21-1; size: few; J: TRBJ2-7; D: .; DNA: .; CDR3: CATLWGRGASYEQYF
V: TRBV2; size: .; J: TRBJ1-1; D: .; DNA: TGTGCCAGCAGTGAGGAGTGGGGGGATGGCACTGAAGCTTTCTTT; CDR3: CASSEEWGDGTEAFF
V: TRBV9; size: .; J: TRBJ1-5; D: .; DNA: TGTGCCAGCAGCGCAGACGGGTCGAACAATCAGCCCCAGCATTTT; CDR3: CASSADGSNNQPQHF
V: TRBV5-1; size: few; J: TRBJ1-2; D: .; DNA: TGCGCCAGCAGCACAAGGACGTCGAGGGGTTCATATGGCTACACCTTC; CDR3: CASSTRTSRGSYGYTF
V: TRBV7-2; size: .; J: TRBJ2-3; D: .; DNA: TGTGCCAGCAGCTCAAGCCAAGCAGATGCGCAGTATTTT; CDR3: CASSSSQADAQYF
V: TRBV9; size: .; J: TRBJ2-7; D: TRBD1; DNA: TGTGCCAGCAGCGCCGGGACAGGGCTAGGGCAGTACTTC; CDR3: CASSAGTGLGQYF
V: TRBV2; size: .; J: TRBJ2-1; D: .; DNA: TGTGCCAGCCGGGACTCCCTGAGTGGGAATGAGCAGTTCTTC; CDR3: CASRDSLSGNEQFF
V: TRBV5-1; size: .; J: TRBJ1-4; D: .; DNA: TGCGCCAGCAGCTCAACAGGGCTGAATGAAAAACTGTTTTTT; CDR3: CASSSTGLNEKLFF
V: TRBV20-1; size: many; J: TRBJ2-6; D: TRBD2; DNA: TGCAGTGCTACCAGCGGGAGCTCTGGGGCCAACGTCCTGACTTTC; CDR3: CSATSGSSGANVLTF